This T cell receptor beta chain appears in the sequencing data of a study of control samples from healthy donors and cancer patients. The CDR3 has 15 residues. The V gene's germline CDR1 is SEHNR and CDR2 FQNEAQ (reference sequence). The V and J ends lost 3 bases and 0 bases respectively, with 10 bases between them. Sequencing used immunoSEQ multiplex PCR; TCRdb keeps in-frame clones, though not all of them. The sample has under 150,000 clones, around 85% seen once; the top ten hold roughly 9%. The clonotype originates from a woman between 25 and 40 years old in good health. The rearrangement links TRBV7-9 to TRBJ2-3, with D maybe TRBD2 (5 bases). What was sequenced was blood. The CDR3 nucleotides read TGTGCCAGCAGCTTGACTATGGGTAGCACAGATACGCAGTATTTT. It specifies CASSLTMGSTDTQYF.